This T cell receptor (beta chain) stems from a study of beta chain features in type 1 diabetes (dated by TCRdb to the late 2010s). As for the study more broadly: No differences in mean age, gender distribution, total cell number or subset yield were found between patients and healthy donors. Across all samples, 107,917,701 sorted cells were examined, and cell number per subset correlated strongly with RNA yield. In the study, recently diagnosed type 1 diabetes patients and matched healthy donors were compared on the TCRB repertoires of their sorted circulating CD4+ T cell subsets. Naive and central memory subsets were obtained from all 30 or so donors, but regulatory and stem cell-like memory subsets were isolated from only 8 patients and roughly 8 healthy donors. The research as a whole found: Naive, central memory and regulatory TCRB repertoires appeared to be more similar among patients than among healthy donors. PCR might favor shorter templates, but patient and control samples were amplified and corrected together, so any skew would affect both groups equally. Because cDNA was sequenced instead of genomic DNA, activated cells with high expression could be over-represented, although the groups did not differ in activation or CD3 levels. Because small numbers of individuals were included in the HLA sub-analyses, any influence of HLA type on TCRB rearrangement was left unresolved. Patients with type 1 diabetes made fewer insertions and deleted more nucleotides at VDJ recombination sites, implying thymic rearrangement abnormalities. In all four CD4+ subsets, TCRB CDR3 length was moderately but significantly shorter in type 1 diabetes patients.

The entire amount of isolated RNA was reverse transcribed using the High Capacity cDNA Reverse Transcription Kit, so the sequenced TCRB transcripts were expressed ones. Naive, central memory and regulatory T cell samples underwent deep immunoSEQ sequencing, averaging about 3.5 million total reads per sample. Sorted cells were lysed in RLT buffer and RNA was extracted with DNase-treated RNeasy Micro or Mini kits, depending on cell number. Each cell subset was processed on its own to prevent cross-contamination, while patient and healthy donor samples were processed together. TCRB sequences were amplified from cDNA with the immunoSEQ multiplex PCR, producing 87-bp fragments spanning the CDR3 region. The amplicons were sequenced using the Illumina HiSeq platform. Per the source publication's procedure: Synthetic template baselines were used to correct PCR bias computationally, reads within Hamming distance 2 were collapsed, and singletons that could not be merged were discarded. Reads were aligned against IMGT to assign V, D and J genes, CDR3 length and insertions or deletions at six rearrangement sites. Within each subset, clonotype counts were normalized to the number of sorted cells before true diversity and Gini coefficients were calculated with the tcR R package. Repertoire sharing was quantified using the overlap coefficient calculated on TCRB nucleotide sequences. Out-of-frame TCRB sequences from naive cells were analyzed as a proxy for the pre-selection repertoire. The immuneACCESS repertoire file appears here via TCRdb, limited to in-frame rearrangements. These files lack a portion of the clones; in checked studies, under half of the deficit traces to unresolved V genes, and the cause of the others is not known. V, J and clone size are those of that table, while D and trimming were read from the DNA. Recorded for this sample are hundreds of thousands of clones; around 30% of them occurred a single time. The ten largest account for about 0.065% of the sample.

From each donor, a single peripheral blood sample of 95 to 150 mL on average was drawn into heparinised tubes. A BD FACSAria II and a panel including CD45RO, CCR7, CD25, CD127, CD95 and CD27 were used to sort naive, central memory, regulatory and stem cell-like memory CD4+ T cells. A purity above 98% was achieved for all sorted populations. PBMCs were isolated right away by Lymphoprep density gradient centrifugation and were stained directly, without culture. So that batch effects would be minimized, each experiment stained and sorted samples in pairs, pairing one healthy donor with one patient. CDR1 and CDR2 (LGHNA, YSLEER) derive from the germline V gene. Ends trimmed: V by 0 bases, J by 2 bases; bases unmatched to a gene: 5. The CDR3, from cysteine to phenylalanine, totals 16 residues. Kept here is only the CDR3 DNA, which spans 48 bases and is read in frame from base 1. Note on this clone: Which antigen it targets is not known. Base qualities are not at hand, and no much larger clone is one base apart.

The source of this sequence is a man younger than 35 in good health. The rearranged segments are TRBV4-3 and TRBJ2-3, and TRBD2 matches 7 of the central bases. The material sequenced was naive CD4+ T cells from blood. The cell subset or site tag for this specimen amounts to: true naive CD4+ T cells. CDR3 protein: CASSQEASGYTDTQYF. The DNA sequence is TGCGCCAGCAGCCAAGAGGCTAGCGGTTACACAGATACGCAGTATTTT.